One and the same sample provided the 27 T cell receptor beta chains below, sequenced in a study of cytomegalovirus exposure and HLA in healthy donors. Data came from immunoSEQ multiplex PCR; TCRdb stores just in-frame clones and leaves some out. The sample lists about 240,000 clones, around 85% seen once, with roughly 1.2% in the top ten. Input material: PBMCs. The receptor set was obtained from a woman in her thirties in good health and CMV-seropositive.

J is TRBJ2-1 and V is TRBV18; TRBD2 agrees at 15 bases. The J segment lost 0 bases and the V segment lost 1 base, leaving 10 bases of the junction unmatched. CDR1 KGHSH and CDR2 LQKENI come from the germline V gene. The length of the CDR3 is 21 residues. The CDR3 protein is CASSPHGLAGGFLSSYNEQFF. CDR3 bases: TGTGCCAGCTCACCACACGGACTAGCGGGAGGGTTTTTAAGCTCCTACAATGAGCAGTTCTTC.

The chain is built from TRBV7-2 and TRBJ2-3; D call uncertain. The CDR3 totals 12 residues. CDR1 is SGHTA and CDR2 is FQGNSA in the germline V gene. V shed 3 bases and J shed 7 bases, with 8 bases lying between them. In nucleotides, the CDR3 is TGTGCCAGCAGCTTCTTCGAGCATACGCAGTATTTT. Protein sequence: CASSFFEHTQYF. The variable domain in full, with the rest retrieved from reference TRBV7-2 and TRBJ2-3, is GAGVSQSPSNKVTEKGKDVELRCDPISGHTALYWYRQSLGQGLEFLIYFQGNSAPDKSGLPSDRFSAERTGGSVSTLTIQRTQQEDSAVYLCASSFFEHTQYFGPGTRLTVL.

This chain uses TRBV15 with TRBJ1-2; no definite D call. Germline lookup yields CDR1 LNHNV and CDR2 YYDKDF (reference sequence). The CDR3 covers 13 residues. V lost 3 bases, J lost 8 bases, and 13 bases lay in between. The CDR3 here is CATSSDRRVGYTF. CDR3 nucleotides: TGTGCCACCAGCAGTGATAGGCGGGTGGGCTACACCTTC. Drawing the rest from reference TRBV15 and TRBJ1-2, the complete variable domain is DAMVIQNPRYQVTQFGKPVTLSCSQTLNHNVMYWYQQKSSQAPKLLFHYYDKDFNNEADTPDNFQSRRPNTSFCFLDIRSPGLGDTAMYLCATSSDRRVGYTFGSGTRLTVV.

The rearrangement links TRBV6-1 to TRBJ2-1; 9 bases map to TRBD2. This CDR3 has 15 amino acids. Germline CDR1 reads MNHNS; CDR2 reads SASEGT. J gave up 3 bases and V 2 bases, and 2 bases lay outside the gene matches. This chain's CDR3 is CASSELAGYYNEQFF. Here the CDR3 DNA reads TGTGCCAGCAGTGAACTAGCGGGATACTACAATGAGCAGTTCTTC.

The chain carries TRBV30 and TRBJ1-1; D is unresolved. Trimming took off 1 base at V and 6 bases at J, with 9 bases between the two ends. This CDR3 comprises 12 residues. Per the germline V gene, CDR1 is GTSNPN and CDR2 is SVGIG (reference sequence). CDR3 protein: CAWSEGVAEAFF. CDR3 DNA: TGTGCCTGGAGTGAAGGAGTCGCTGAAGCTTTCTTT.

The chain carries TRBV19 and TRBJ2-7; D possibly corresponds to TRBD2 (7 bases). The germline V gene has CDR1 LNHDA and CDR2 SQIVND (reference sequence). The V gene lost 6 bases and the J gene lost 6 bases, with 15 bases spanning the gap. This CDR3 comprises 13 residues. For the CDR3, the DNA is TGTGCCAGTAGATTCCTGGGGGGGCGCGAGCAGTACTTC. This codes for CASRFLGGREQYF.

This clone was recorded a few times. The V call is TRBV30, the J call TRBJ1-1, with D tentatively TRBD1 (5 bases). The germline gives CDR1 GTSNPN, CDR2 SVGIG (reference sequence). There are 12 residues in the CDR3. The ends were cut back, 0 bases at V and 11 bases at J, with 13 bases in the middle. The CDR3 nucleotides read TGTGCCTGGAGTGTAAGGGGTCTTGGGGCTTTCTTT. Translating gives CAWSVRGLGAFF.

The table lists this clone with a count of one. The chain uses TRBV7-8 and TRBJ1-3, with D possibly TRBD1 on 5 matching bases. The CDR3 runs 16 residues. V was pared by 5 bases and J by 4 bases, with 18 bases between. Germline V gene data show CDR1 as SGHVS and CDR2 as FQNEAQ. The CDR3 region has the DNA TGTGCCAGCAGCCATCTCGGGGGGGTTTACGGAAACACCATATATTTT. Translated: CASSHLGGVYGNTIYF.

This rearrangement joins TRBV28 to TRBJ1-5; D not certain. The CDR3 covers 14 residues. Germline values: CDR1 MDHEN, CDR2 SYDVKM. Trimming removed 4 bases at V and 2 bases at J, with 9 bases between. The CDR3 nucleotides read TGTGCCAGCAGTTCCCCTAAAGGCAATCAGCCCCAGCATTTT. It translates to CASSSPKGNQPQHF.

The chain joins TRBV14 to TRBJ2-5; 10 bases are a match to TRBD1. V shed 4 bases, J shed 4 bases, and the junction held 6 bases outside the gene matches. The CDR3 totals 15 residues. Germline-derived CDR1 and CDR2 are SGHDN and FVKESK. The CDR3 bases are TGTGCCAGCAGCCGGGACAGGGGTCGAGGAGAGACCCAGTACTTC. Its protein is CASSRDRGRGETQYF. The full variable domain, completed using reference TRBV14 and TRBJ2-5, is EAGVTQFPSHSVIEKGQTVTLRCDPISGHDNLYWYRRVMGKEIKFLLHFVKESKQDESGMPNNRFLAERTGGTYSTLKVQPAELEDSGVYFCASSRDRGRGETQYFGPGTRLLVL.

The J gene is TRBJ1-1, the V gene TRBV28; 9 nucleotides match TRBD1. Germline assignment: CDR1 MDHEN and CDR2 SYDVKM. Trimming took 6 bases from V and 5 from J; bases not matched to a gene: 10. The CDR3 contains 15 residues. The CDR3 sequence is CASSSPGTGWTEAFF. CDR3 coding DNA: TGTGCCAGCAGCTCACCCGGGACAGGGTGGACTGAAGCTTTCTTT.

The rearrangement links TRBV7-2 to TRBJ2-1; maybe TRBD2 (6 bases). The CDR3 runs 16 residues. Trimming shortened V by 2 bases and J by 1 base, and 12 bases separated the two germline ends. Germline lookup yields CDR1 SGHTA and CDR2 FQGNSA. The CDR3 DNA is TGTGCCAGCAGCTTACTCGGGGGTGAATCCTACAATGAGCAGTTCTTC. This sequence encodes CASSLLGGESYNEQFF.

J is TRBJ1-5 and V is TRBV27; D is uncertain. From germline, CDR1 is MNHEY and CDR2 SMNVEV (reference sequence). This CDR3 is built from 15 residues. The V end was cut by 5 bases, the J end by 2 bases, with 13 bases between. The CDR3 protein is CASSPNLEGNQPQHF. CDR3 DNA: TGTGCCAGCAGTCCTAACCTAGAGGGCAATCAGCCCCAGCATTTT.

This rearrangement joins TRBV29-1 to TRBJ2-5; 11 bases fit TRBD1. Per germline, CDR1 SQVTM and CDR2 ANQGSEA. The J segment lost 0 bases and the V segment lost 5 bases, leaving 5 bases of the junction unmatched. This CDR3 contains 15 residues. CDR3 region: CSVPRTGGDQETQYF. The CDR3 coding sequence is TGCAGCGTTCCGCGGACAGGGGGCGACCAAGAGACCCAGTACTTC.

The J gene is TRBJ2-7, the V gene TRBV7-2, with 7 bases identical to TRBD2. Trimming took 4 bases from V and 6 from J; bases not matched to a gene: 3. The CDR3 extends over 12 amino acids. The germline V gene encodes CDR1 SGHTA and CDR2 FQGNSA. CDR3 sequence: CASSSQRGEQYF. The CDR3 DNA is TGTGCCAGCAGCTCTCAGCGGGGCGAGCAGTACTTC. Full variable domain (remainder filled in from reference TRBV7-2 and TRBJ2-7): GAGVSQSPSNKVTEKGKDVELRCDPISGHTALYWYRQSLGQGLEFLIYFQGNSAPDKSGLPSDRFSAERTGGSVSTLTIQRTQQEDSAVYLCASSSQRGEQYFGPGTRLTVT.

This clone was seen only a few times. The chain combines TRBV27 with TRBJ2-7; 11 nucleotides align to TRBD2. CDR3 length: 16 amino acids. V lost 7 bases, J lost 3 bases, and 11 bases stayed unmatched. Germline CDR1 and CDR2: MNHEY and SMNVEV (reference sequence). CDR3 amino acids: CASKPGLAGPHYEQYF. The CDR3 region has the DNA TGTGCCAGCAAACCTGGACTAGCGGGCCCGCACTACGAGCAGTACTTC.

The chain joins TRBV6-1 to TRBJ1-5, with no clear D. The CDR3 is 14 amino acids. Germline V gene sequence: CDR1 MNHNS, CDR2 SASEGT. Trimming took off 3 bases at V and 4 bases at J, with 10 bases between the two ends. The DNA of the CDR3 is TGTGCCAGCAGTGATGTTGCTGAGAATCAGCCCCAGCATTTT. It yields the protein CASSDVAENQPQHF.

V is TRBV7-2 and J is TRBJ1-2, with D perhaps matching TRBD1 (6 bases). This CDR3 contains 15 residues. Germline assignment: CDR1 SGHTA and CDR2 FQGNSA. Trimming left V 1 base short and J 8 bases short, with 17 bases between. Here the CDR3 DNA reads TGTGCCAGCAGCTTAGGAGGGACAATTTCTGGCGGCTACACCTTC. It specifies CASSLGGTISGGYTF. The full variable domain, in which reference TRBV7-2 and TRBJ1-2 provide the parts outside the CDR3, is GAGVSQSPSNKVTEKGKDVELRCDPISGHTALYWYRQSLGQGLEFLIYFQGNSAPDKSGLPSDRFSAERTGGSVSTLTIQRTQQEDSAVYLCASSLGGTISGGYTFGSGTRLTVV.

V is TRBV7-2 and J is TRBJ1-2; 7 bases map to TRBD1. Unmatched junction bases numbered 9, after V lost 4 bases and J lost 4 bases. This CDR3 is built from 15 residues. Germline lookup yields CDR1 SGHTA and CDR2 FQGNSA. The CDR3 protein is CASSSLGRGLYGYTF. CDR3 nucleotide sequence: TGTGCCAGCAGCTCCCTCGGGAGGGGGCTCTATGGCTACACCTTC.

The V and J genes are TRBV2 and TRBJ2-3; 12 bases are a match to TRBD2. The V gene end was trimmed by 6 bases and the J gene end by 1 base; junction bases not matched to a gene: 8. Germline V gives CDR1 SNHLY, CDR2 FYNNEI. The CDR3 covers 17 residues. In DNA form, the CDR3 reads TGTGCCAGCAGCCTCGGGACTAGCGGGTTCCGCACAGATACGCAGTATTTT. This translates into CASSLGTSGFRTDTQYF. Filled out from reference TRBV2 and TRBJ2-3, the complete variable domain reads EPEVTQTPSHQVTQMGQEVILRCVPISNHLYFYWYRQILGQKVEFLVSFYNNEISEKSEIFDDQFSVERPDGSNFTLKIRSTKLEDSAMYFCASSLGTSGFRTDTQYFGPGTRLTVL.

The table lists this clone with a few counts. The genes are TRBV19 and TRBJ2-7, with D possibly TRBD1 on 6 matching bases. The CDR3 runs to 15 residues. Germline values: CDR1 LNHDA, CDR2 SQIVND (reference sequence). The V gene lost 3 bases and the J gene lost 5 bases, with 17 bases spanning the gap. The CDR3 sequence: CASSMWLQGGDEQYF. The CDR3 DNA reads as TGTGCCAGTAGTATGTGGTTACAGGGTGGCGACGAGCAGTACTTC.

V and J are TRBV10-3 and TRBJ1-1, with unresolved D. CDR3 length equals 14 residues. V was clipped by 3 bases and J by 0 bases, with 8 bases between them. In germline, CDR1 is ENHRY, CDR2 SYGVKD. Written as DNA, the CDR3 is TGTGCCATCAGTGACGGGGTCTTGAACACTGAAGCTTTCTTT. Translated: CAISDGVLNTEAFF.

The J gene is TRBJ2-7, the V gene TRBV27, with 10 bases lining up with TRBD2. V was pared by 0 bases and J by 3 bases, with 2 bases of the junction left unmatched. The germline V gene has CDR1 MNHEY and CDR2 SMNVEV (reference sequence). The CDR3 has 15 residues. Here the CDR3 DNA reads TGTGCCAGCAGTTTATCACTAGCGGGAAGCTACGAGCAGTACTTC. It specifies CASSLSLAGSYEQYF.

The chain is built from TRBV27 and TRBJ2-2, with TRBD2 matching over 13 bases. Looked up from germline, CDR1 is MNHEY and CDR2 is SMNVEV (reference sequence). Losses at the gene ends were 4 bases for V and 9 bases for J; bases not matched to a gene: 11. This CDR3 is 17 amino acids long. In DNA, the CDR3 is TGTGCCAGCAGTTCACTAGCGGGAGGGTATCTTTCCTGGGAGCTGTTTTTT. Translated: CASSSLAGGYLSWELFF.

This clone was counted once. The rearrangement joins TRBV7-8 to TRBJ2-2; D is unresolved. CDR3 length equals 15 residues. Germline V gives CDR1 SGHVS, CDR2 FQNEAQ. The V end lost 2 bases, the J end lost 1 base, and 8 bases lay between the germline ends. CDR3 amino acids: CASSLLAENTGELFF. The CDR3, as DNA: TGTGCCAGCAGCTTATTGGCAGAGAACACCGGGGAGCTGTTTTTT.

This clone occurred once. The genes are TRBV19 and TRBJ1-5; D possibly corresponds to TRBD1 (6 bases). The CDR3 contains 15 residues. The germline V and J ends were trimmed by 6 bases and 6 bases, with 18 bases remaining between them. Looked up from germline, CDR1 is LNHDA and CDR2 is SQIVND (reference sequence). The CDR3 here is CASRGTGGQGQPQHF. The CDR3 DNA reads as TGTGCCAGTAGGGGGACGGGGGGCCAAGGTCAGCCCCAGCATTTT.

This chain connects TRBV27 to TRBJ2-1; D possibly corresponds to TRBD2 (6 bases). V lost 5 bases, J lost 3 bases, and 14 bases lay in between. CDR3 length equals 15 residues. CDR1 and CDR2 from the germline V gene are MNHEY and SMNVEV (reference sequence). The CDR3 sequence is CASSDSGRNYNEQFF. The CDR3 bases are TGTGCCAGCAGTGATAGCGGACGCAACTACAATGAGCAGTTCTTC.